What follows are 16 T cell receptor beta chains derived from one specimen sequenced in a study of regulatory T cells in long-lasting Graves disease. As for time point: persistent/refractory GD, antithyroid drugs over 5 years with positive TRAb. PBMCs were the source of the RNA used for TCR sequencing. Arm-PCR of CDR3 regions with iRepertoire HTBI primers generated TCR beta libraries. In TCRdb, the multiplex PCR reads were re-called with MiXCR into one record per CDR3 protein. The table lists under 450,000 distinct CDR3 sequences, around 23% of them singletons. Here the sequenced sample was peripheral blood mononuclear cells (PBMCs), taken when the disease was refractory, from a patient treated with antithyroid drugs. The receptors derive from a woman aged 40 to 49 with Graves disease.

This clonotype was found once. The V call is TRBV7-6, the J call TRBJ2-5, with D hard to call. In germline, CDR1 is SGHVS, CDR2 FNYEAQ. Deletions cut 4 bases from V and 3 bases from J, with 12 bases between. The CDR3 is 14 residues long. CDR3 amino acids: CASSSRQREETQYF. Written as DNA, the CDR3 is TGTGCCAGCAGCTCCCGCCAACGAGAAGAGACCCAGTACTTC.

V usage is TRBV5-1 and J usage is TRBJ2-3; 13 bases match TRBD2. The length of the CDR3 is 18 residues. Germline lookup yields CDR1 SGHRS and CDR2 YFSETQ. The V gene end was trimmed by 3 bases and the J gene end by 3 bases; junction bases not matched to a gene: 10. This CDR3 reads CASSSTVGLAGTTDTQYF. The CDR3 DNA follows: TGCGCCAGCAGCTCGACCGTGGGACTAGCGGGGACAACAGATACGCAGTATTTT.

This clonotype was seen repeatedly, ten times or more. The V call is TRBV7-8, the J call TRBJ1-6; 10 bases are a match to TRBD1. The CDR3 is 16 residues long. V lost 5 bases to trimming and J lost 7 bases; unmatched junction nucleotides: 8. CDR1 and CDR2 (germline): SGHVS, FQNEAQ. This chain's CDR3 is CASSQKTGGKNSPLHF. CDR3 bases: TGTGCCAGCAGCCAAAAGACAGGGGGCAAGAATTCACCCCTCCACTTT.

As DNA, the CDR3 is TGCGCCAGCAGCCGGGGCGGGGCGGGCTACGAGCAGTACTTC. Its translation: CASSRGGAGYEQYF. The chain employs TRBV4-1 and TRBJ2-7; D might be TRBD2 (6 bases). Trimming removed 4 bases from V and 3 bases from J, with 13 bases in between. CDR1 is MGHRA, CDR2 YSYEKL, per germline. The CDR3 runs 14 residues.

This chain uses TRBV12-3 or TRBV12-4 with TRBJ2-7, with no clear D. V lost 3 bases and J 1 base, leaving 10 bases between the germline ends. The length of the CDR3 is 14 residues. Here the CDR3 DNA reads TGTGCCAGCAGTTTTCGTCCAGCATCCTACGAGCAGTACTTC. Amino acids: CASSFRPASYEQYF.

This clonotype was recorded a few times. This chain uses TRBV25-1 with TRBJ1-4; D is unresolved. V was cut by 1 base and J by 0 bases, with 6 bases left in between. Germline loops: CDR1 MGHDK, CDR2 SYGVNS. This CDR3 has 15 residues. The CDR3 DNA reads as TGTGCCAGCAGTGAATGGCGGGCAACTAATGAAAAACTGTTTTTT. It specifies CASSEWRATNEKLFF.

This clonotype was recorded many times. Germline is not matched at one junction end, which may reflect a read error. The chain joins TRBV5-1 to TRBJ1-1; D gene unclear. CDR3 size: 13 residues. In germline, CDR1 is SGHRS, CDR2 YFSETQ. Here the CDR3 DNA reads TGTGCCAGCAGCTTATCGTCGAACACTGAAGCTTTCTTT. Its translation is CASSLSSNTEAFF.

The rearrangement links TRBV18 to TRBJ2-5; a weak D match, TRBD2 (6 bases). Germline V lookup: CDR1 KGHSH, CDR2 LQKENI. The ends were cut back, 3 bases at V and 2 bases at J, with 16 bases in the middle. The CDR3 totals 16 residues. The CDR3 nucleotides are TGTGCCAGCTCACCCCTCGGTGTTAGCGGTCAAGAGACCCAGTACTTC. It yields the protein CASSPLGVSGQETQYF.

J is TRBJ1-5 and V is TRBV5-5; D gene uncertain. The CDR3 extends over 16 amino acids. The V end was cut by 0 bases, the J end by 3 bases, with 13 bases between. The germline gives CDR1 SGHKS, CDR2 YYEKEE (reference sequence). The CDR3 DNA sequence: TGTGCCAGCAGCTTGGGACCCACGGAGATCAATCAGCCCCAGCATTTT. Its translation: CASSLGPTEINQPQHF.

The gene calls are TRBV6-2 or TRBV6-3 and TRBJ2-4, with 8 bases matching TRBD1. With V trimmed by 5 bases and J by 6 bases, 9 bases remained unmatched. CDR3 size: 15 residues. Per the germline V gene, CDR1 is MNHEY and CDR2 is SVGEGT. The CDR3 coding sequence is TGTGCCAGCAGTGACAGGGGTCGTCTGAGAAACATTCAGTACTTC. Translating gives CASSDRGRLRNIQYF.

This chain connects TRBV12-3 or TRBV12-4 to TRBJ1-1, with 8 bases identical to TRBD1. V trimming: 6 bases; J trimming: 5 bases; junction bases outside the gene matches: 11. The CDR3 extends over 15 amino acids. The CDR3: CASRPPLTGGTEAFF. The CDR3, as DNA: TGTGCCAGCAGGCCTCCACTTACAGGGGGAACTGAAGCTTTCTTT.

This clonotype was detected ten times or more. The genes are TRBV28 and TRBJ2-2, with 7 positions matching TRBD1. Trimming removed 3 bases from V and 5 bases from J; junction bases left unmatched: 9. Germline V lookup: CDR1 MDHEN, CDR2 SYDVKM. The CDR3 extends over 16 amino acids. In DNA form, the CDR3 reads TGTGCCAGCAGTTTCCTCCCCGGGACAGAGACCGGGGAGCTGTTTTTT. This gives the protein CASSFLPGTETGELFF.

The rearrangement links TRBV7-2 to TRBJ2-1, with 7 bases identical to TRBD2. The V and J ends lost 5 bases and 6 bases, in that order; junction bases with no gene match: 4. CDR1 SGHTA and CDR2 FQGNSA come from the germline V gene. The CDR3 runs 13 residues. The CDR3 coding sequence is TGTGCCAGCAGCATTGGACTAGTCAATGAGCAGTTCTTC. As protein: CASSIGLVNEQFF.

This clonotype came up once. J is TRBJ2-1 and V is TRBV28; 10 bases fit TRBD2. Germline V gene data show CDR1 as MDHEN and CDR2 as SYDVKM. Losses at the gene ends were 7 bases for V and 7 bases for J; bases not matched to a gene: 16. The CDR3 is 17 amino acids. In nucleotides, the CDR3 is TGTGCCAGCACCGCTAGCGGGAGCTGGGGGCCAAGGAATGAGCAGTTCTTC. Translating it yields CASTASGSWGPRNEQFF. The complete variable domain, with remaining parts taken from reference TRBV28 and TRBJ2-1, reads DVKVTQSSRYLVKRTGEKVFLECVQDMDHENMFWYRQDPGLGLRLIYFSYDVKMKEKGDIPEGYSVSREKKERFSLILESASTNQTSMYLCASTASGSWGPRNEQFFGPGTRLTVL.

This clonotype occurred a few times. This chain connects TRBV5-1 to TRBJ2-2; a weak D match, TRBD1 (5 bases). The germline V and J ends were trimmed by 4 bases and 4 bases, with 17 bases remaining between them. CDR3 length equals 16 residues. In germline, CDR1 is SGHRS, CDR2 YFSETQ. The CDR3 here is CASSLTTAASTGELFF. Written as DNA, the CDR3 is TGCGCCAGCAGCCTAACGACAGCAGCGAGCACCGGGGAGCTGTTTTTT.

This clonotype was seen many times. The chain has TRBV12-3 or TRBV12-4 and TRBJ1-5; 11 bases line up with TRBD1. V lost 2 bases to trimming and J lost 8 bases; unmatched junction nucleotides: 11. This CDR3 is built from 17 residues. The CDR3, as DNA: TGTGCCAGCAGTTTAACGCTGACGGACAGGGGGCTTGAGCCCCAGCATTTT. As protein: CASSLTLTDRGLEPQHF.